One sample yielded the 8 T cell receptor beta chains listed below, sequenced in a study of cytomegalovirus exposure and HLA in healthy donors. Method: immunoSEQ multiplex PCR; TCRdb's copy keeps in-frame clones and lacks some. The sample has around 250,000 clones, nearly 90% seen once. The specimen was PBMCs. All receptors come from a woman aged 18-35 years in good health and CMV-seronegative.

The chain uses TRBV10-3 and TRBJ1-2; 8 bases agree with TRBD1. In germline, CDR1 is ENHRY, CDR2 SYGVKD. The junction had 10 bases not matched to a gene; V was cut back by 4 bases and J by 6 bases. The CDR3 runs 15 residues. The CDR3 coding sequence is TGTGCCATCAGTGGTTCAGGACAGGGAGGAAATGGCTACACCTTC. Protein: CAISGSGQGGNGYTF.

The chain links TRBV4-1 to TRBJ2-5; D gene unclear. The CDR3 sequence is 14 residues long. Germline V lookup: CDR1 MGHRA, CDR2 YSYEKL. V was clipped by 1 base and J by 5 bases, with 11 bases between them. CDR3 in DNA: TGCGCCAGCAGCCAAGGAGGTGGGTCGGAGACCCAGTACTTC. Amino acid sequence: CASSQGGGSETQYF.

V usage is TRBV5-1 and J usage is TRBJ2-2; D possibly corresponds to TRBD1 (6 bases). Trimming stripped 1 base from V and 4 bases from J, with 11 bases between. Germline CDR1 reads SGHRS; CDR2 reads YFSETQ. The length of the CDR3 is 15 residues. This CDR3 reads CASSLWGPFTGELFF. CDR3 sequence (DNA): TGCGCCAGCAGCTTGTGGGGGCCCTTCACCGGGGAGCTGTTTTTT. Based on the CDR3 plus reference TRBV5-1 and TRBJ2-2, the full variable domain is KAGVTQTPRYLIKTRGQQVTLSCSPISGHRSVSWYQQTPGQGLQFLFEYFSETQRNKGNFPGRFSGRQFSNSRSEMNVSTLELGDSALYLCASSLWGPFTGELFFGEGSRLTVL.

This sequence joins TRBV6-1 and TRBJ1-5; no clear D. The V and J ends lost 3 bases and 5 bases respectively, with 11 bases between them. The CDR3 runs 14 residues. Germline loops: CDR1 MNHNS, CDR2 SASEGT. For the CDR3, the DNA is TGTGCCAGCAGTGAGGGAGGTGTGGATCAGCCCCAGCATTTT. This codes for CASSEGGVDQPQHF.

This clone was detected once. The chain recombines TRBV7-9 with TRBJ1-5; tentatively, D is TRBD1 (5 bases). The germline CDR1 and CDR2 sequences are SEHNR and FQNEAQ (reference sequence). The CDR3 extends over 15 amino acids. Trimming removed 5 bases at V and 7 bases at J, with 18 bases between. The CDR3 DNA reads TGTGCCAGCAGCCAATCCAGTAGGTCAGGGCAGCCCCAGCATTTT. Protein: CASSQSSRSGQPQHF.

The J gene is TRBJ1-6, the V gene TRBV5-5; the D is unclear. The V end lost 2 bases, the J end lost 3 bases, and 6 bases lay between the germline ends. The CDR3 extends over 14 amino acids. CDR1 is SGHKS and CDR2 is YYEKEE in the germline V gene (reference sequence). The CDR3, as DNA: TGTGCCAGCAGCTTCATCATCTATAATTCACCCCTCCACTTT. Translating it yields CASSFIIYNSPLHF.

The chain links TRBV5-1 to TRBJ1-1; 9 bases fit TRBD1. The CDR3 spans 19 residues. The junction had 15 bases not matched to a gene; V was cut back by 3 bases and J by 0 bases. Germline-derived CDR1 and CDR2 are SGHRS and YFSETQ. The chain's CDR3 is CASSSETLGQGYVNTEAFF. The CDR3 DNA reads TGCGCCAGCAGCTCCGAAACCTTAGGACAGGGGTATGTGAACACTGAAGCTTTCTTT.

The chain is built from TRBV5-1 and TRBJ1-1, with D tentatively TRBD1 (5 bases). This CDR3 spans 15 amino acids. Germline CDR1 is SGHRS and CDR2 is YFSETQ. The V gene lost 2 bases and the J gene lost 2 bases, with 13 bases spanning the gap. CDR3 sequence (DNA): TGCGCCAGCAGCTTCGGGGTGGGGGGAAACACTGAAGCTTTCTTT. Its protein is CASSFGVGGNTEAFF.